Here is one TCR beta chain with its context. Its antigen is not yet known. Base qualities are not provided; no much larger clone lies one nucleotide away. This record comes from a study of shared clonotypes between healthy human individuals (dated by TCRdb to 2018 to 2021). The study in broad terms: The cohort included a few men and a couple of women between 18 and 49 years of age. Blood TCR repertoires of five healthy adults were deeply sequenced to estimate repertoire size and the extent of clonotype sharing between individuals. Per donor, leukapheresis produced somewhere between about 0.8 and 9.5 billion PBMCs. To increase sequencing depth and limit assay-specific biases, different laboratories used diverse techniques to prepare libraries and sequence TCR repertoires. The study at large found these results: Pairwise subsampling indicated that sequencing depth was expected to affect the degree of clonotype sharing among donors. Only blood was sampled, and tissue TCR repertoires likely differ from those in blood. The small number of donors limited the genetic and exposure-history diversity represented.

Using the deep immunoSEQ assay, multiplex PCR amplified TCR CDR3 regions from genomic DNA. Genomic DNA extracted from each cell subset was distributed evenly over all wells of several immunoSEQ 96-well plates, and each plate served as one replicate. For unsorted PBMC, about 300 ng genomic DNA, equal to 30,000 or so T cell genomes, was loaded into each replicate PCR. Unsorted PBMC genomic DNA was sequenced across ten immunoSEQ deep assay plates. Purified libraries were quantified with a Qubit 3.0 fluorometer, sized on a Bioanalyzer 2100, and re-quantified with the KAPA Library Quantification kit. Every immunoSEQ 96-well plate was sequenced on a separate single-read 150-cycle Illumina NextSeq 550 flow cell. For the original study's pipeline: The immunoSEQ output contained only junctional sequences without quality scores, so filtering could not match that applied to full-length reads. Sequences were annotated with PyIR, a Python wrapper for IgBLAST v1.9, and V/J genes and CDR3 were assigned using IMGT germline references. Reads were filtered out if the reads had weak V/J assignments (E-value above 1e-6), no CDR3, stop codons, out-of-frame junctions, or ambiguous translated residues. A V3J clonotype was defined by an identical inferred V gene, J gene, and CDR3 amino acid sequence. The percentage overlap between two repertoires was calculated by dividing the number of shared unique clonotypes by the size of the smaller repertoire. Repertoire richness was assessed with RTK rarefaction, the Chao1 estimator, and Recon v2.1 estimates of unobserved clonotypes. This is the immuneACCESS table as TCRdb keeps it, with only in-frame sequences that have V and J called. A part of the clones is gone; compared with another copy, unresolved V genes explain less than half, and the rest is unexplained. V, J and clone size are taken as reported in that table, and D and trimming were inferred from the DNA itself. This sample is represented by roughly 490,000 clones; 70% to 80% of them were singletons. Clones ranked in the top ten supply about an eighth of the sample.

The donors were healthy, HIV-negative adults with no recently reported acute infections or vaccinations. Only Caucasian adults living in Nashville, Tennessee, USA were represented among the donors. For unsorted samples, around 90 million PBMCs were counted, and genomic DNA was extracted using the QIAamp DNA Blood Mini kit. Blood was obtained by leukapheresis, after which PBMCs were separated by Ficoll-Histopaque density gradient centrifugation and cryopreserved in liquid nitrogen vapor phase. According to the germline V gene (reference sequence), CDR1 reads SEHNR and CDR2 reads FQNEAQ. Including cysteine and phenylalanine, the CDR3 has 14 amino acids. The sequence is cut down to CDR3 DNA, 42 bases in frame from base 1. V is pared back by 3 bases and J by 3 bases, with 9 bases lying between the germline termini.

The sequencing sample was made of PBMCs. The V and J genes are TRBV7-9 and TRBJ1-5; the D gene identity is not certain. This receptor was identified in a woman in her forties in good health. Some clones in this sample may be carry-over from other donors' samples. The DNA sequence is given as TGTGCCAGCAGCTTGGGCAGGCACAATCAGCCCCAGCATTTT. This yields the protein CASSLGRHNQPQHF. When the CDR3 is completed using the reference TRBV7-9 and TRBJ1-5 genes on either side, the full variable domain is DTGVSQNPRHKITKRGQNVTFRCDPISEHNRLYWYRQTLGQGPEFLTYFQNEAQLEKSRLLSDRFSAERPKGSFSTLEIQRTEQGDSAMYLCASSLGRHNQPQHFGDGTRLSIL.